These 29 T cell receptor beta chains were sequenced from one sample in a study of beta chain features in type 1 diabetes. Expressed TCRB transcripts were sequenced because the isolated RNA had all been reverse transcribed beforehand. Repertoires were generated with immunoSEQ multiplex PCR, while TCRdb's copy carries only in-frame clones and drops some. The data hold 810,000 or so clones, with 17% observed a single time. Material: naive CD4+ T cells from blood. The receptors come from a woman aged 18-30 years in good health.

The CDR3 loop reads CASSLEAGTGNTGELFF. CDR3 nucleotides: TGTGCCAGCAGCTTAGAGGCAGGGACAGGGAACACCGGGGAGCTGTTTTTT. The chain joins TRBV7-9 to TRBJ2-2; 8 bases map to TRBD1. The CDR3 loop spans 17 amino acids. CDR1 is SEHNR and CDR2 is FQNEAQ in the germline V gene (reference sequence). The J segment lost 1 base and the V segment lost 1 base, leaving 5 bases of the junction unmatched.

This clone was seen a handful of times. CDR3 region: CASSRREVTYNEQFF. DNA of the CDR3: TGTGCCAGCAGTAGACGGGAGGTAACCTACAATGAGCAGTTCTTC. The chain recombines TRBV6-5 with TRBJ2-1, with 7 bases that match TRBD2. V shed 5 bases, J shed 2 bases, and the junction held 6 bases outside the gene matches. The CDR3 extends over 15 amino acids. The germline gives CDR1 MNHEY, CDR2 SVGAGI.

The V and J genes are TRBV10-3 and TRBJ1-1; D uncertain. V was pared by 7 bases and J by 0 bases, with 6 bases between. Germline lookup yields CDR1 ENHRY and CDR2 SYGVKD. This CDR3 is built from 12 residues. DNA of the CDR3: TGTGCCATCAAGGCCGTGAACACTGAAGCTTTCTTT. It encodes CAIKAVNTEAFF.

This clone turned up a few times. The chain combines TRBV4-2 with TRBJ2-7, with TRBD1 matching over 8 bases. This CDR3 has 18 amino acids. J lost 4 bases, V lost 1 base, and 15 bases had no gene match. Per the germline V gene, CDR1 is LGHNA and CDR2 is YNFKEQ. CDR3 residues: CASSQVASLGQESYEQYF. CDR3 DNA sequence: TGTGCCAGCAGCCAAGTTGCCAGCCTGGGACAGGAGTCTTACGAGCAGTACTTC.

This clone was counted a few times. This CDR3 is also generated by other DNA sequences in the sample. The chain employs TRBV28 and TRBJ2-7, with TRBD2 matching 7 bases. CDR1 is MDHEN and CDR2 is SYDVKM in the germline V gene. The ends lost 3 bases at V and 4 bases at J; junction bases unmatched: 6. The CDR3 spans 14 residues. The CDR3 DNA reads TGTGCCAGCAGTTTGGGCGGGAGAGGGTACGAGCAGTACTTC. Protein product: CASSLGGRGYEQYF.

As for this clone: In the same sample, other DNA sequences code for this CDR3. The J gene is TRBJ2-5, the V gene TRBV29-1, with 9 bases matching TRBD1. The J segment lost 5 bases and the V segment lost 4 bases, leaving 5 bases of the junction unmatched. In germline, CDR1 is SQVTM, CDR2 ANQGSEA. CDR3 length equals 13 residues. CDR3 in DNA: TGCAGCGTTGGCGACAGGGGGGGGGAGACCCAGTACTTC. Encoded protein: CSVGDRGGETQYF.

The CDR3 reads CASSLEVVSEAFF. The CDR3 coding sequence is TGTGCCAGCAGCTTGGAGGTGGTCAGTGAAGCTTTCTTT. The chain has TRBV5-8 and TRBJ1-1; D is unclear. V was clipped by 0 bases and J by 7 bases, with 10 bases between them. The germline gives CDR1 SGHTS, CDR2 YDEGEE. The CDR3 spans 13 residues.

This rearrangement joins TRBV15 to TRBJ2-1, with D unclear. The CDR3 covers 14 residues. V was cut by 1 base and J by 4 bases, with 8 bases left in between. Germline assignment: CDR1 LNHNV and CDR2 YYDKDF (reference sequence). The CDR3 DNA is TGTGCCACCAGCAGAGCATCACCATACAATGAGCAGTTCTTC. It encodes CATSRASPYNEQFF.

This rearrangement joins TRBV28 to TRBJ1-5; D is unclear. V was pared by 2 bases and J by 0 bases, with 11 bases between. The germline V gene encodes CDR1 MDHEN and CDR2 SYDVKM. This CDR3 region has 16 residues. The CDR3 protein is CASSLIRGHSNQPQHF. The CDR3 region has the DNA TGTGCCAGCAGTTTAATTCGCGGCCATAGCAATCAGCCCCAGCATTTT.

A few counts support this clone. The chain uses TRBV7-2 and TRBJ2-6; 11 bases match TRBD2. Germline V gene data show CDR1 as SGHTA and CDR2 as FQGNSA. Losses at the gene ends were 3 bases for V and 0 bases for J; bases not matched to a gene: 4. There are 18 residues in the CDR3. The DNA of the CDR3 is TGTGCCAGCAGCTTGACCCTAGCGGGGGGCTCTGGGGCCAACGTCCTGACTTTC. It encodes CASSLTLAGGSGANVLTF.

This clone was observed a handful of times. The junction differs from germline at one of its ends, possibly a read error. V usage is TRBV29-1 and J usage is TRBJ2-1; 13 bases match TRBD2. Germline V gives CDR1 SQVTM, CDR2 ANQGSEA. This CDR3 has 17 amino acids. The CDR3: CSVEGLAGVLAYNEQFF. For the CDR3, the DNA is TGCAGCGTAGAAGGACTAGCGGGAGTGTTAGCCTACAATGAGCAGTTCTTC.

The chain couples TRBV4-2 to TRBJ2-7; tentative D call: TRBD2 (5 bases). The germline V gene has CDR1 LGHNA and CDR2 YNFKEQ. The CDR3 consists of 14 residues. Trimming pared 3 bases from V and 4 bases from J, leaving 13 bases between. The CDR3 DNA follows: TGTGCCAGCAGCCACGAGAGGGAGAAGTACGAGCAGTACTTC. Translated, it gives CASSHEREKYEQYF.

CDR3 residues: CASRYTSGRNYEQYF. The DNA for the CDR3 is TGTGCCAGCAGATATACTAGCGGGAGGAACTACGAGCAGTACTTC. This chain joins TRBV6-5 and TRBJ2-7; 12 nucleotides line up with TRBD2. V was clipped by 6 bases and J by 3 bases; unmatched bases: 6. The CDR3 is 15 residues long. Germline V gives CDR1 MNHEY, CDR2 SVGAGI.

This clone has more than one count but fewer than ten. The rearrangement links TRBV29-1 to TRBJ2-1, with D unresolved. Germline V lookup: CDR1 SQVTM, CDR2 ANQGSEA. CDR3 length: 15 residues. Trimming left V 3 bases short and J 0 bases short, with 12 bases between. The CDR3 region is CSVDNVRSSYNEQFF. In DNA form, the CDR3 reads TGCAGCGTTGATAACGTCCGGAGCTCCTACAATGAGCAGTTCTTC.

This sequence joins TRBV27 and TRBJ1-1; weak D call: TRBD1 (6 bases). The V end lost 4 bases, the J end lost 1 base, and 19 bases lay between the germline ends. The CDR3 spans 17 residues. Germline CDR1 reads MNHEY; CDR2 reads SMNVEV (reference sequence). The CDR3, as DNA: TGTGCCAGCAGTTCCCCTGGGGGGGGCAGGAAGAACACTGAAGCTTTCTTT. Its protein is CASSSPGGGRKNTEAFF.

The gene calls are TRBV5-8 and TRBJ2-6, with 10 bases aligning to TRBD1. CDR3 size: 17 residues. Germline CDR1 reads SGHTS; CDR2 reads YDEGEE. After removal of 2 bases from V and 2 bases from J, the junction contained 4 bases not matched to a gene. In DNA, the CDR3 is TGTGCCAGCAGCTTTACCGGGACAGGGGCTGGGGCCAACGTCCTGACTTTC. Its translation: CASSFTGTGAGANVLTF.

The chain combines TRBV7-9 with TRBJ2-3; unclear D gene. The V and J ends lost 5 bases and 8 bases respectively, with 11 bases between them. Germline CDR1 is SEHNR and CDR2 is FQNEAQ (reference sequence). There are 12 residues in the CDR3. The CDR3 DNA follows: TGTGCCAGCAGCGACGACCCAGGTACGCAGTATTTT. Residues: CASSDDPGTQYF.

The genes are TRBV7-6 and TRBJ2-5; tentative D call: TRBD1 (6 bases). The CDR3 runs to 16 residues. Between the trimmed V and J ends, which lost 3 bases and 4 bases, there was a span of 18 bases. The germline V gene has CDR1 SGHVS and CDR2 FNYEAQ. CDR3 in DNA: TGTGCCAGCAGCTTTTCAACCGGGACATTGTCAGAGACCCAGTACTTC. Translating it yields CASSFSTGTLSETQYF. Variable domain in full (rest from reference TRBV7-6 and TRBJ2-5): GAGVSQSPRYKVTKRGQDVALRCDPISGHVSLYWYRQALGQGPEFLTYFNYEAQQDKSGLPNDRFSAERPEGSISTLTIQRTEQRDSAMYRCASSFSTGTLSETQYFGPGTRLLVL.

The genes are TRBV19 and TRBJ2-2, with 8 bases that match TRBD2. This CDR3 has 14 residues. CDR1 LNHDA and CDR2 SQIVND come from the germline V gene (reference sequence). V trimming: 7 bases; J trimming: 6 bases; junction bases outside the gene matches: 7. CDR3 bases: TGTGCCAGTACAGGGGTAGCGGGACCCGGGGAGCTGTTTTTT. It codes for CASTGVAGPGELFF.

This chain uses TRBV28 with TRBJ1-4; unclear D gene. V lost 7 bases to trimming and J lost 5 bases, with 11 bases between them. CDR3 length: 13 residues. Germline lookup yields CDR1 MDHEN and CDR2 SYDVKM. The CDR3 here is CASTAADNEKLFF. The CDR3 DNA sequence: TGTGCCAGCACCGCAGCAGACAATGAAAAACTGTTTTTT. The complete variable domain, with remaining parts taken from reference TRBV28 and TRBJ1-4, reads DVKVTQSSRYLVKRTGEKVFLECVQDMDHENMFWYRQDPGLGLRLIYFSYDVKMKEKGDIPEGYSVSREKKERFSLILESASTNQTSMYLCASTAADNEKLFFGSGTQLSVL.

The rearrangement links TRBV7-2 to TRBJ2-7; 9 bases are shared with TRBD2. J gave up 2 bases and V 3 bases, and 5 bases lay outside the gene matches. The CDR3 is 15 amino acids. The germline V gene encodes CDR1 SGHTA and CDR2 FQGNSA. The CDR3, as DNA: TGTGCCAGCAGCTTTATAGCGGGAGCGGCCTACGAGCAGTACTTC. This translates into CASSFIAGAAYEQYF.

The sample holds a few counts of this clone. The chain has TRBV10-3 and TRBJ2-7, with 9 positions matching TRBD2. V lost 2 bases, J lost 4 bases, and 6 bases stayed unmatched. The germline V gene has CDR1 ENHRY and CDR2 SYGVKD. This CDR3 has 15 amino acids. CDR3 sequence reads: CAISEMVAGAYEQYF. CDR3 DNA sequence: TGTGCCATCAGTGAGATGGTAGCGGGAGCGTACGAGCAGTACTTC.

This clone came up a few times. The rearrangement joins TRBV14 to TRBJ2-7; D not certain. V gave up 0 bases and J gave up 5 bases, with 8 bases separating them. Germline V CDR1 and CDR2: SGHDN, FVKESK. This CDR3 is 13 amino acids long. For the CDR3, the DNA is TGTGCCAGCAGCCAAGAGCGTCGGAACGAGCAGTACTTC. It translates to CASSQERRNEQYF.

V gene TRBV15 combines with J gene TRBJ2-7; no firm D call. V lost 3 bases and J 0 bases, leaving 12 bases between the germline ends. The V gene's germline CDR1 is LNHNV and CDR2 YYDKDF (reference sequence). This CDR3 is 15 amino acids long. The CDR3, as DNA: TGTGCCACCAGCAGTAGGCAGTCCAGCTCCTACGAGCAGTACTTC. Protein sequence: CATSSRQSSSYEQYF.

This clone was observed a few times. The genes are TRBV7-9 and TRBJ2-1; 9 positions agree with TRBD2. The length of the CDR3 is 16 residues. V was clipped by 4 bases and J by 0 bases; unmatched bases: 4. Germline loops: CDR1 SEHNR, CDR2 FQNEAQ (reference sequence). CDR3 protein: CASSSRSGGSYNEQFF. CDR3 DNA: TGTGCCAGCAGCTCACGTAGCGGGGGCTCCTACAATGAGCAGTTCTTC. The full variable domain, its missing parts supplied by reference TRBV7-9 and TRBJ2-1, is DTGVSQNPRHKITKRGQNVTFRCDPISEHNRLYWYRQTLGQGPEFLTYFQNEAQLEKSRLLSDRFSAERPKGSFSTLEIQRTEQGDSAMYLCASSSRSGGSYNEQFFGPGTRLTVL.

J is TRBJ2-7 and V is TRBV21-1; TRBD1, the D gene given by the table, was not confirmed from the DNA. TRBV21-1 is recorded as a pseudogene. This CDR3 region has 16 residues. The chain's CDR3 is CASSNIPGQGPYEQYF. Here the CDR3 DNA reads TGTGCCAGCAGCAATATTCCGGGACAGGGACCCTACGAGCAGTACTTC.

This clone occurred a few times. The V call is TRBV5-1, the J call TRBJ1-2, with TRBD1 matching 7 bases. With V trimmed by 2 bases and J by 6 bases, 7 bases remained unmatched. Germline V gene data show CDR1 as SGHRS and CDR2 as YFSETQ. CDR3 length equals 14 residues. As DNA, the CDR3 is TGCGCCAGCAGCTTATACAACAGGGGTGATGGCTACACCTTC. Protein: CASSLYNRGDGYTF.

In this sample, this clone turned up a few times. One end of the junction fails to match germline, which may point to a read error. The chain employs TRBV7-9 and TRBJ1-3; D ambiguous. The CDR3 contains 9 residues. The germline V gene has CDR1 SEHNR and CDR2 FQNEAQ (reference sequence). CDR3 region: CASPSPTNF. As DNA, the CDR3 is TGTGCCAGCCCCTCCCCGACGAATTTT. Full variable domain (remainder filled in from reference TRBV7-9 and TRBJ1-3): DTGVSQNPRHKITKRGQNVTFRCDPISEHNRLYWYRQTLGQGPEFLTYFQNEAQLEKSRLLSDRFSAERPKGSFSTLEIQRTEQGDSAMYLCASPSPTNFGEGSWLTVV.

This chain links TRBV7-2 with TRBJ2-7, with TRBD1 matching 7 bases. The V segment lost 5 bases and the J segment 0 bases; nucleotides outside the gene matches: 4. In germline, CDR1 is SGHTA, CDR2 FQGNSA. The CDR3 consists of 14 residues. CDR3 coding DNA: TGTGCCAGCAGCGGAAACAGGGGCTCCTACGAGCAGTACTTC. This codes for CASSGNRGSYEQYF.